The clone carrying this TCR beta chain showed up many times. The antigen is not known. Time point: patch test 2, 6 weeks after DPC sensitization. Treatment given: therapeutic diphenylcyclopropenone sensitization with weekly scalp DPC. The sample comes from a study of human T cells and chemical hapten exposure. Overall study context: Patch tests of 0.01% DPC on the upper back were read at 6 days. General study points: With DPC sensitization, TCRs exceeding 1 in 1000 frequency showed no change.

Attachment of unique molecular identifiers to individual cDNA molecules was performed in the library. In the study's own analysis: Per sample, the median was approximately 96,000 TCRs, with values from 23,224 to 690,600. TCRdb fed the RACE reads into MiXCR, producing one record per CDR3 protein. These V and J calls derive from TCRdb rather than the authors' analysis. The data show around 42,000 distinct CDR3 sequences, approximately 3.4% seen once. The CDR3 is made up of 16 amino acids. The trim removed 0 bases at V and 8 bases at J, leaving 9 bases unmatched. The germline V gene has CDR1 LGHDT and CDR2 YNNKEL (reference sequence).

V and J are TRBV3-1 and TRBJ2-1; TRBD2 matches at 8 bases. The clonotype originates from a man aged 35 to 55 with alopecia areata. Some clones in this sample may be carry-over from other donors' samples. The material sequenced was whole blood, taken in connection with sensitization to the hapten diphenylcyclopropenone (DPC). CDR3 amino acids: CASSQEWAGGRDEQFF. DNA for the CDR3: TGTGCCAGCAGCCAAGAATGGGCGGGAGGACGAGATGAGCAGTTCTTC.